The table lists the clone carrying this TCR beta chain with many counts. This specimen belongs to a study of T-cell reconstitution after alpha-beta-depleted transplantation in children. The V gene's germline CDR1 is SGDLS and CDR2 YYNGEE. V lost 4 bases, J lost 2 bases, and 9 bases stayed unmatched. The CDR3 is 15 residues long. Unique molecular identifiers were incorporated into the prepared TCRbeta library. TCRdb re-analysed the PCR reads in MiXCR, keeping a single row per CDR3 protein. The repertoire holds approximately 240,000 distinct CDR3 sequences, with 9% to 10% as singletons. The input for sequencing was PBMCs from the stem cell graft donor, taken from the stem cell graft. The TCR sequence derives from a human donor who donated a stem cell graft to a child with SCID. The rearrangement links TRBV9 to TRBJ2-7; the match to TRBD1 covers 7 bases. The CDR3 reads CASSPSTGIPYEQYF. CDR3 in DNA: TGTGCCAGCAGCCCCTCGACAGGGATCCCCTACGAGCAGTACTTC.